The 22 T cell receptor beta chains below come from one sample, sequenced in a study of T cell repertoires in cytomegalovirus infection. TCRdb fed the reads into MiXCR, producing one record per CDR3 protein. The sample includes about 740,000 distinct CDR3 sequences, approximately 40% of them seen just once. The specimen was PBMCs. These receptors were collected from a human donor in good health (CMV status not recorded). Some clones in this sample may be carry-over from other donors' samples.

This clonotype was detected ten times or more. This sequence joins TRBV6-6 and TRBJ2-3, with 12 bases identical to TRBD2. CDR1 and CDR2 (germline): MNHNY, SVGAGI (reference sequence). The CDR3 runs to 17 residues. Trimming cost V 5 bases and J 1 base; bases outside gene matches: 7. The CDR3 loop reads CASSARRLAGGTDTQYF. In DNA, the CDR3 is TGTGCCAGCAGTGCCCGAAGACTAGCGGGGGGCACAGATACGCAGTATTTT.

Many counts were recorded for this clonotype. V gene TRBV10-3 combines with J gene TRBJ1-4; D unclear. The V and J ends lost 3 bases and 1 base respectively, with 9 bases between them. This CDR3 is 15 amino acids long. Germline lookup yields CDR1 ENHRY and CDR2 SYGVKD. CDR3 amino acids: CAISDRSRTNEKLFF. CDR3 nucleotides: TGTGCCATCAGTGACAGGTCAAGAACTAATGAAAAACTGTTTTTT.

The rearrangement links TRBV2 to TRBJ1-2, with D possibly matching TRBD1 (6 bases). Germline CDR1 and CDR2: SNHLY and FYNNEI. This CDR3 contains 14 residues. V lost 2 bases to trimming and J lost 7 bases, with 14 bases between them. The CDR3 spells CASSEYWGLAGYTF. In DNA form, the CDR3 reads TGTGCCAGCAGTGAATATTGGGGGCTGGCTGGCTACACCTTC.

This clonotype was observed a handful of times. The J gene is TRBJ1-2, the V gene TRBV3-1, with TRBD1 as a possible D gene (5 bases). Between the trimmed V and J ends, which lost 0 bases and 8 bases, there was a span of 16 bases. CDR1 LGHDT and CDR2 YNNKEL come from the germline V gene (reference sequence). The CDR3 covers 15 residues. The CDR3 DNA is TGTGCCAGCAGCCAAGAGGGTTCCAGGGCGCGCGGCTACACCTTC. This translates into CASSQEGSRARGYTF.

This clonotype showed up just once. V is TRBV7-9 and J is TRBJ1-3; D uncertain. The germline CDR1 and CDR2 sequences are SEHNR and FQNEAQ (reference sequence). This CDR3 is built from 12 residues. V was cut by 2 bases and J by 11 bases, with 10 bases left in between. CDR3: CASSLSPMSIYF. The DNA for the CDR3 is TGTGCCAGCAGCTTATCCCCGATGTCCATATATTTT.

This clonotype was observed many times. The chain links TRBV12-3 or TRBV12-4 to TRBJ2-3; TRBD2 is a possible D gene (6 bases). V gave up 6 bases and J gave up 0 bases, with 10 bases separating them. This CDR3 comprises 14 residues. CDR3: CASSGEVSTDTQYF. The CDR3 DNA sequence: TGTGCCAGCAGCGGGGAGGTCAGCACAGATACGCAGTATTTT.

The rearrangement links TRBV28 to TRBJ1-2; 7 bases are shared with TRBD1. Germline values: CDR1 MDHEN, CDR2 SYDVKM. The V segment lost 3 bases and the J segment 4 bases; nucleotides outside the gene matches: 8. The CDR3 covers 15 residues. The CDR3 DNA is TGTGCCAGCAGTTTGCTTGACAGGGAGGCCTATGGCTACACCTTC. Translating gives CASSLLDREAYGYTF.

This chain uses TRBV28 with TRBJ2-7; 7 positions agree with TRBD2. Germline CDR1 reads MDHEN; CDR2 reads SYDVKM. CDR3 length equals 14 residues. This CDR3 is CDRSLWGGPYEQYF. CDR3 nucleotide sequence: TGTGACCGCAGTTTGTGGGGGGGACCCTACGAGCAGTACTTC.

Comments on this clonotype: A much larger clone differs from this one at a single base, so this may be a read error. In this CDR3 the conserved last residue, phenylalanine or tryptophan, is missing, so a read error is likely. The rearrangement links TRBV7-2 to TRBJ2-7, with 9 bases that match TRBD2. The CDR3 consists of 15 residues. Losses at the gene ends were 5 bases for V and 6 bases for J; bases not matched to a gene: 11. Germline CDR1 and CDR2: SGHTA and FQGNSA. CDR3 loop: CASSPLMGAGGEQYS. CDR3 DNA: TGTGCCAGCAGCCCCCTAATGGGAGCGGGAGGCGAGCAGTACTCC.

The chain couples TRBV19 to TRBJ1-5; D may be TRBD1 (6 bases). The germline V gene has CDR1 LNHDA and CDR2 SQIVND (reference sequence). The CDR3 loop spans 16 amino acids. V was clipped by 5 bases and J by 5 bases, with 19 bases between them. In nucleotides, the CDR3 is TGTGCCAGTAGTCTTAGGGGCGGGGGCGAGCATCAGCCCCAGCATTTT. Its protein product is CASSLRGGGEHQPQHF.

This clonotype was picked up many times. The J gene is TRBJ2-6, the V gene TRBV7-9; D not certain. Germline V CDR1 and CDR2: SEHNR, FQNEAQ (reference sequence). V dropped 1 base and J dropped 4 bases, with 8 bases sitting between them. The CDR3 is made up of 15 amino acids. The CDR3 loop reads CASSLGQSGANVLTF. The CDR3, as DNA: TGTGCCAGCAGCTTAGGGCAGTCCGGGGCCAACGTCCTGACTTTC.

In its sample, this clonotype was seen a few times. The chain carries TRBV10-3 and TRBJ2-1; 7 bases are shared with TRBD1. V gave up 10 bases and J gave up 5 bases; unmatched junction bases: 8. From germline, CDR1 is ENHRY and CDR2 SYGVKD. There are 13 residues in the CDR3. The CDR3 reads CATGQVGDNEQFF. As DNA, the CDR3 is TGTGCCACCGGACAGGTTGGAGACAATGAGCAGTTCTTC.

This clonotype was detected a few times. The V and J genes are TRBV7-9 and TRBJ1-4; 7 nucleotides align to TRBD1. V lost 5 bases, J lost 0 bases, and 6 bases stayed unmatched. This CDR3 has 16 amino acids. Per the germline V gene, CDR1 is SEHNR and CDR2 is FQNEAQ (reference sequence). The CDR3 bases are TGTGCCAGCAGCATGGGACAGCGCGCAACTAATGAAAAACTGTTTTTT. Translation: CASSMGQRATNEKLFF.

This clonotype turned up a few times. V usage is TRBV6-1 and J usage is TRBJ1-5; D is unresolved. This CDR3 contains 13 residues. With 7 bases removed from V and 2 bases from J, the gap between germline ends came to 9 bases. The germline V gene has CDR1 MNHNS and CDR2 SASEGT. Written as DNA, the CDR3 is TGTGCCAGCATGAGCCGGGGCAATCAGCCCCAGCATTTT. It yields the protein CASMSRGNQPQHF.

This clonotype was picked up many times. The rearrangement joins TRBV7-3 to TRBJ2-5; D is possibly TRBD2 (5 bases). This CDR3 contains 15 residues. Per the germline V gene, CDR1 is SGHTA and CDR2 is FQGTGA. With 0 bases removed from V and 4 bases from J, the gap between germline ends came to 12 bases. The CDR3 protein is CASSLTNGKGETQYF. The DNA of the CDR3 is TGTGCCAGCAGCTTAACGAACGGGAAAGGAGAGACCCAGTACTTC.

This sequence joins TRBV5-1 and TRBJ2-2; 7 bases match TRBD2. V trimming: 6 bases; J trimming: 0 bases; junction bases outside the gene matches: 8. CDR1 is SGHRS, CDR2 YFSETQ, per germline. The CDR3 spans 16 residues. The CDR3 sequence: CASNWGGTTNTGELFF. For the CDR3, the DNA is TGCGCCAGCAACTGGGGGGGGACCACGAACACCGGGGAGCTGTTTTTT.

V usage is TRBV20-1 and J usage is TRBJ2-5, with unresolved D. Trimming removed 6 bases at V and 1 base at J, with 9 bases between. The CDR3 has 12 residues. Germline CDR1 DFQATT, CDR2 SNEGSKA (reference sequence). CDR3 nucleotides: TGCAGTGCGCGTAGATTCCAAGAGACCCAGTACTTC. Translating gives CSARRFQETQYF.

Points on this clonotype: A read error may produce the germline difference seen at one junction end. CDR3 nucleotides: TGTGCTAGCAGCTGTTCTGGGGCCAACGTCCTGACTTTC. Translation gives CASSCSGANVLTF. The chain links TRBV7-6 to TRBJ2-6; the D is unclear. The CDR3 runs to 13 residues. Germline CDR1 reads SGHVS; CDR2 reads FNYEAQ.

V gene TRBV29-1 combines with J gene TRBJ2-5, with D unclear. Germline V gene lookup returns CDR1 SQVTM and CDR2 ANQGSEA. V was shortened by 7 bases and J by 5 bases, with 14 bases between the two germline ends. This CDR3 spans 12 amino acids. The CDR3 DNA reads TGCAGCGGAAAACTCATGGGGGAGACCCAGTACTTC. Translated, it gives CSGKLMGETQYF.

The chain has TRBV6-5 and TRBJ2-1, with 10 bases that match TRBD2. The V gene end was trimmed by 3 bases and the J gene end by 7 bases; junction bases not matched to a gene: 6. CDR1 is MNHEY, CDR2 SVGAGI, per germline. The CDR3 extends over 15 amino acids. In nucleotides, the CDR3 is TGTGCCAGCAGTTATTTAGCGGGAGGAAGGAATGAGCAGTTCTTC. Its protein product is CASSYLAGGRNEQFF.

Of note for this clonotype: A much larger clone lies one base from this, so it may be a read error. This chain joins TRBV7-3 and TRBJ2-1; TRBD2 agrees at 9 bases. The CDR3 is 13 amino acids. Germline loops: CDR1 SGHTA, CDR2 FQGTGA. CDR3 residues: CASSLAGGGEKFF. CDR3 coding DNA: TGTGCCAGCAGCTTAGCGGGGGGGGGTGAGAAGTTCTTC.

This clonotype was detected only a few times. The V and J genes are TRBV10-3 and TRBJ1-1, with D tentatively TRBD1 (5 bases). CDR3 size: 13 residues. Germline V lookup: CDR1 ENHRY, CDR2 SYGVKD. Trimming removed 4 bases at V and 1 base at J, with 7 bases between. CDR3: CAISAGPNTEAFF. CDR3 coding DNA: TGTGCCATCAGTGCGGGACCGAACACTGAAGCTTTCTTT.